This T cell receptor (beta chain) was recovered during a study of CD8 T cells in ankylosing spondylitis. MiXCR, run by TCRdb on the 5' RACE reads, gives a single entry per CDR3 protein. The sample lists 200,000 or so distinct CDR3 sequences, approximately 12% occurring once. V was clipped by 3 bases and J by 15 bases; unmatched bases: 11. CDR1 and CDR2 from the germline V gene are DFQATT and SNEGSKA (reference sequence). The CDR3 covers 12 residues. This clonotype was observed at least ten times. The antigen is undetermined. Broader study findings: According to the report, clones linked to the disease were significantly enriched in matched synovial fluid samples taken from ankylosing spondylitis patients. Ankylosing spondylitis blood appeared to be characterized by a TCR beta motif of about 8 highly homologous variants.

This receptor was taken from a female donor with ankylosing spondylitis or in good health (not recorded which). The specimen was blood, either unsorted or a sorted T cell fraction (not recorded which). The chain recombines TRBV20-1 with TRBJ2-1; 7 positions match TRBD2. In nucleotides, the CDR3 is TGCAGTGCTAGTAATACGCGGGAGTTACGGTTCTTC. It codes for CSASNTRELRFF.